This TCR beta chain came from a study of cytomegalovirus exposure and HLA in healthy donors (dated by TCRdb to about 2017). Context from the whole study: An earlier analysis of approximately 590 of the donors reported approximately 290 Gb of sequence data and around 120 million unique TCR beta sequences from some 180 million T cells. Around 320 gigabases of sequencing data and 70 million to 85 million unique TCR sequences were included in an early release covering about 700 HLA-typed donors. Of the approximately 400 genotyped donors, 65% to 90% fell in the genetic ancestry cluster associated with self-reported Caucasian donors. The study aimed to test whether cataloging public T cell receptors could reveal signatures of past pathogen exposure. Using immunosequencing, the study profiled T cell repertoires from 640 or so subjects and related those repertoires to cytomegalovirus serostatus. A separate validation cohort of about 110 different subjects was used in addition to the 666-subject first cohort. To predict cytomegalovirus infection status, the study brought together high-throughput TCR immunosequencing, statistical association of individual TCRs with disease status, and machine learning. In a later analysis, previously published TCR beta repertoires from about 670 donors were re-analyzed and high-resolution HLA genotyping was added so that TCR occurrence patterns could be studied. Rather than using new phenotypic data, the later analysis identified candidate immune exposures from TCR beta sequences and from how often those sequences occurred across donors. To decide whether each TCR beta V gene segment behaved as functional or pseudogenic, an earlier analysis of nearly 600 of the donors relied on high-throughput TCR beta sequencing. Donor age, sex, ethnicity and CMV serostatus were compiled alongside the repertoire data. A later genetic analysis took genome-wide SNP genotypes for about 55% of the roughly 700 donors and used that subset as a discovery cohort. Every discovery cohort repertoire had been produced on one sequencing platform. HLA typing included class I and class II loci at four-digit resolution. Typing coverage varied by locus: roughly 620-630 donors for A, B, C, DRB1 and DQB1; more than 500 for DQA1; some 610 for DPA1; approximately 470 for DPB1. A handful of DR-DQ haplotypes were handled as single units for association and clustering because linkage in the cohort was strong. Among about 400 genotyped donors of the cohort, an average of around 250,000 unique TCR beta nucleotide sequences was sequenced per donor, of which roughly 17% were non-productive. General study outcomes and caveats: For the cohort, immune exposure information was limited to CMV serostatus. In both the original and validation cohorts, the classifier was reported to diagnose cytomegalovirus status with high specificity and sensitivity. In an earlier analysis of 587 of the donors, most TCR beta V segments appeared in productive rearrangements about 87% or about 30% of the time, broadly matching IMGT annotations. In a later analysis, around 15,000 TCR beta sequences were associated with specific HLA alleles at a false discovery rate of 0.05. In a later analysis, TCR association rates were found to vary across HLA loci, with the most associated TCRs seen for DRB1 alleles and the fewest for HLA-C alleles. Linkage disequilibrium might explain the correlated functional status among segregating V segments, but an unknown experimental factor could not be excluded. Several of the top co-occurrence clusters appeared to be linked to parvovirus B19, influenza, CMV and Epstein-Barr virus, according to a later analysis. Because counts were too low, roughly 18 rarely observed V segments, including chromosome 9 orphons, were left out of the earlier analysis of over 550 of the donors. Compared with the roughly 700-donor mean, donors in an Asian-associated ancestry cluster had fewer N-insertions in productive TCRs, according to a later genetic analysis. The authors suggested that the approach could potentially be extended to other disease states and immunological phenotypes. Because HLA typing was missing for some donors at each locus, association tests included only the typed subset. A further reported finding was that TCR beta sequences accurately predicted the HLA-A and HLA-B alleles for most subjects in the first cohort. In a later analysis, HLA-associated TCR beta chains were found to be more clonally expanded and to have lower generation probabilities than equally common non-associated chains. In this cohort, only TCR beta chains were sequenced, and detectable features were limited by the absence of alpha or paired-chain data. Sequencing depth was assumed to be roughly uniform across donors in the presence/absence analyses, though that assumption may not hold. A few of the identified cytomegalovirus-associated TCR beta chains were confirmed in vitro to be specific for cytomegalovirus antigens. The 87-base-pair reads could not distinguish some IMGT-functional V segments, including TRBV6-2 and TRBV6-3, so those segments were excluded. A group of highly shared sequence variants was considered likely to be a technical artifact of the sequencing pipeline. Most TCR sequences were seen in very few donors, while some public TCRs were found in many individuals. When HLA alleles, especially DR and DQ, strongly co-occurred, attributing TCR associations to individual alleles was difficult. An association between a missense DCLRE1C variant and V-gene and J-gene trimming of TCR beta chains was found in a later genetic analysis and replicated in an independent cohort. The study listed 150 to 200 TCR beta chains as associated with cytomegalovirus. A later analysis found that most CMV-associated TCR beta chains appeared HLA-restricted, with HLA associations seemingly driven largely by CMV exposure.

In total, roughly 710 healthy bone marrow donors made up the cohort. All cohort members were sampled while nominally healthy, although unrecorded immune exposures were likely present. The donor was CMV seronegative and belonged to the group of roughly 330 seronegative cohort members. Each donor provided a peripheral blood sample, and peripheral blood mononuclear cells were used for TCR beta sequencing. Genomic DNA was extracted from the blood cell samples with the Qiagen DNeasy Blood Extraction Kit. Library creation used the immunoSEQ multiplex PCR assay. The multiplex PCR relied on a mix of 60 forward primers for TCR Vbeta segments and 13 reverse primers for TCR Jbeta segments. The CDR3 region of rearranged TCR beta genes was amplified from genomic DNA by a multiplex PCR assay. On the Illumina HiSeq System, the amplified TCR beta libraries were sequenced as 87-base-pair reads. In the source study's methods: In a later analysis, tens of millions of unique TCR beta chains were counted across the approximately 620 repertoires, and roughly 11 million of these chains were shared by at least two donors. Raw reads were error-corrected and collapsed into unique sequences with a nearest-neighbor algorithm that merged closely related sequences to remove PCR and sequencing errors. CDR3 sequences were aligned to IMGT reference sequences to assign V, D and J gene segments. For a sequence to be retained, a match of at least six nucleotides to both a V gene segment and a J gene segment was required. Rearrangements were classified as productive when the CDR3 lacked stop codons and remained in frame with V and J, and all other rearrangements were classified as non-productive. CDR3 was defined by IMGT convention, running from the second conserved V-encoded cysteine to the conserved J-encoded phenylalanine. In an earlier analysis of more than 550 of the donors, sequences lacking an unambiguous match to a single V gene segment were excluded. In an earlier analysis of approximately 590 of the donors, a V segment was called functional when productive rearrangements were above 56.7%, and segregating when the standard deviation between donors exceeded 5%. A statistical classification framework was built for diagnosing cytomegalovirus status from the catalog of TCR beta chain sequences. In a later analysis, V and J genes were assigned by comparing TCR nucleotide sequences against IMGT/GENE-DB human TR gene sequences. In a later analysis, CDR3 sequences and most-parsimonious VDJ recombination scenarios were assigned using the TCRdist pipeline. In a later analysis, each TCR beta chain was defined by its CDR3 amino acid sequence together with its V-gene family, and reads lacking a unique V-gene family were excluded. To address suspected cross-contamination and a sequencing artifact, a later analysis removed over 500 highly shared, low-generation-probability nucleotide sequences. In a later analysis, a clonal expansion index was calculated for each public chain from normalized within-repertoire ranks of inferred template counts. In a later analysis, generation probabilities were computed using a VDJ recombination model fitted to out-of-frame rearrangements, and the results were checked against IGoR. In a later analysis, TCR-TCR, TCR-HLA and TCR-CMV co-occurrence was scored with hypergeometric tests, and a repertoire-size bias correction was applied to TCR pairs. False discovery rates were estimated in a later analysis by permuting HLA or CMV assignments 20 times. In a later analysis, co-occurring TCRs were grouped with DBSCAN, and TCRdist sequence similarity was added when clustering was performed within HLA-allele-positive subsets. Repertoires with fewer than 30,000 or more than 120,000 public chains were left out of co-occurrence clustering, as were a handful of repertoires with anomalous nucleotide sharing. The source is immuneACCESS, and TCRdb retained only in-frame sequences with V and J called. Part of the clones is not carried over; for the studies checked, unresolved V genes explain less than half of this, and the remainder is unexplained. The DNA was the basis for D and trimming; V, J and clone size are from that table. In this sample the table shows some 110,000 clones, more than 55% of which occur a single time. About 1.5% of the sample is held by the ten biggest clonotypes.

For CDR1 and CDR2, the germline V gene lists SGHRS and YFSETQ. From cysteine to phenylalanine, the CDR3 is 17 amino acids long. The retained sequence is limited to the CDR3, 51 bases, with the frame set at the first base. V has 3 bases trimmed and J has 3 bases trimmed; junction bases matching no gene number 5. On this clone itself: Its antigen remains undetermined. No per-base quality is available; no much larger clone lies one base away.

Recombination joined TRBV5-1 with TRBJ2-2; the central 13 bases match TRBD2. The TCR originated in a young man in good health and CMV-seronegative. Sequencing input: PBMCs. The DNA sequence is as follows: TGCGCCAGCAGCTGGAGGACTAGCGGGGGTGACACCGGGGAGCTGTTTTTT. Its protein product is CASSWRTSGGDTGELFF.